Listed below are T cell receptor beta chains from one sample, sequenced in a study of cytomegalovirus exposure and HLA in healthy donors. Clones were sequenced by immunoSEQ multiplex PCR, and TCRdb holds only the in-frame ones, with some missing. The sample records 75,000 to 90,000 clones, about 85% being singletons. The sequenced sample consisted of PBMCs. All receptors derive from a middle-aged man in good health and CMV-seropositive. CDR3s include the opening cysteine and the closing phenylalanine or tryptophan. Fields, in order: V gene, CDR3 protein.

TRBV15	CATSGRSEATDTQYF
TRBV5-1	CASSSGLAYNEQFF
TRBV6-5	CASKLGLAWETQYF
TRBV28	CASSLSPLRGGYTF
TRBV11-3	CASSSGLALNEQFF
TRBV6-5	CASSYSSTDTQYF
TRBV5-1	CASSGGRAGADTQYF
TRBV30	CAWSQRGGTKNIQYF
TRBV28	CASSLAGTGGYEQYF
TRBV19	CASSSSGVFTDTQYF